These T cell receptor beta chains were read from a single sample in a study of blood T cell repertoires in COVID-19. The protocol was immunoSEQ multiplex PCR, while the TCRdb copy is restricted to in-frame clones and leaves out a portion. The sample lists 290,000 or so clones; 80% to 85% were seen once. Input material: PBMCs or T cells enriched from blood (not recorded which). The receptors originated from a man aged 35-49 years who had been exposed to COVID-19. CDR3s include the opening cysteine and the closing phenylalanine or tryptophan. The D gene is left open where the match is weak. Size tells how often a clone was seen (once, few, many) or the class of an expanded clone, and some rows leave it out.

V	D	J	size	DNA	CDR3
TRBV5-6	.	TRBJ1-6	.	TGTGCCAGCAGCTTTGACAGAAATTCACCCCTCCACTTT	CASSFDRNSPLHF
TRBV6-5	.	TRBJ2-1	.	TGTGCCAGCAGTCGTCGAGTTGGGCATGAGCAGTTCTTC	CASSRRVGHEQFF
TRBV10-1	.	TRBJ2-7	.	TGCGCCAGCAGTGAGCAGGGTGTCTACGAGCAGTACTTC	CASSEQGVYEQYF
TRBV27	.	TRBJ2-7	.	TGTGCCAGCAGTTTATCCCTGACAGGCTCTATCGAGCAGTACTTC	CASSLSLTGSIEQYF
TRBV9	TRBD2	TRBJ2-1	.	TGTGCCAGCAGCCCTGGGGCGGGAGGAAACAATGAGCAGTTCTTC	CASSPGAGGNNEQFF
TRBV5-6	TRBD1	TRBJ1-2	.	TGTGCCAGCAGTTTCCGGGACAGGGATCATGGCTACACCTTC	CASSFRDRDHGYTF
TRBV12-5	TRBD1	TRBJ1-1	.	TGTGCTAGTAAGGACAGGGCTCATGCGGCTTTCTTT	CASKDRAHAAFF
TRBV7-9	TRBD1	TRBJ1-4	.	TGTGCCAGCAACAGGGGTCTTAATGAAAAACTGTTTTTT	CASNRGLNEKLFF
TRBV9	.	TRBJ2-3	.	TGTGCCAGCACTCGTAGCGGTACCTCAGATACGCAGTATTTT	CASTRSGTSDTQYF
TRBV18	.	TRBJ2-7	.	TGTGCCAGCTCACCCCCTCTACAGGGTACCGAGCAGTACTTC	CASSPPLQGTEQYF
TRBV6-5	TRBD1	TRBJ1-2	.	TGTGCCAGCAGTCCCTCCGACAGGGGGCGCAGCTACACCTTC	CASSPSDRGRSYTF
TRBV13	TRBD1	TRBJ2-7	.	TGTGCCAGCAGCACAGGGACAGGGGCTTTCTACGAGCAGTACTTC	CASSTGTGAFYEQYF
TRBV29-1	TRBD1	TRBJ1-4	few	TGCAGCGGGCAGGGGGCAGGTAATGAAAAACTGTTTTTT	CSGQGAGNEKLFF
TRBV5-1	.	TRBJ2-5	once	TGCGCCAGCAGCGGTTCGGGGGAGACCCAGTACTTC	CASSGSGETQYF
TRBV29-1	.	TRBJ1-2	.	TGCAGGGTGGGAGGGTCAGGCTACACCTTC	CRVGGSGYTF
TRBV10-2	.	TRBJ2-1	once	TGCGCCAGCAGTATCCCGACGGGTAGGAATGAGCAGTTCTTC	CASSIPTGRNEQFF
TRBV7-9	TRBD2	TRBJ2-7	.	TGTGCCAGCAATCGGGGAGGGCCTTACTACGAGCAGTACTTC	CASNRGGPYYEQYF
TRBV24-1	.	TRBJ2-1	.	TGTGCCACCAGTGATTTTACAGGGCGGAATGAGCAGTTCTTC	CATSDFTGRNEQFF
TRBV3-1/TRBV3-2	TRBD1	TRBJ1-1	.	TGTGCCAGCAGCCAAGGGGACAGGGAAGGAGCTTTCTTT	CASSQGDREGAFF
TRBV5-5	.	TRBJ2-1	.	TGTGCCAGCAGCATACGGACGGGAAGCCCCTACAATGAGCAGTTCTTC	CASSIRTGSPYNEQFF
TRBV5-1	.	TRBJ2-2	few	TGCGCCAGCAGCTCAAGACAGGACCGGCGGACCGGGGAGCTGTTTTTT	CASSSRQDRRTGELFF
TRBV5-1	.	TRBJ2-1	once	TGCGCCAGCAGCTTGGAAGGGGATACAGGGTATGATGAGCAGTTCTTC	CASSLEGDTGYDEQFF
TRBV14	.	TRBJ1-1	.	TGTGCCAGCAGCCAAGATCACCTTGGGCTCAGGGCCACTGAAGCTTTCTTT	CASSQDHLGLRATEAFF
TRBV5-1	TRBD2	TRBJ2-1	.	TGCGCCAGCAGCTTGAGGAGGGCGGGAGGGCCCAATGAGCAGTTCTTC	CASSLRRAGGPNEQFF
TRBV7-9	.	TRBJ1-5	.	TGTGCCAGCAGCTTAGCGTCGACAGGAACCGGCATGCCCCAGCATTTT	CASSLASTGTGMPQHF
TRBV19	.	TRBJ1-2	.	TGTGCCAGTAGTATGGAGTCAGGACTCTATGGCTACACCTTC	CASSMESGLYGYTF
TRBV27	TRBD2	TRBJ2-3	.	TGTGCCAGCAGTTCCCCCCCGGGGAGGGGGCTAGCGGGGGGGAGCACAGATACGCAGTATTTT	CASSSPPGRGLAGGSTDTQYF
TRBV4-1	.	TRBJ1-5	.	TGCGCCAGCAGCCAAGTCACTAGCTTTCAGCCCCAGCATTTT	CASSQVTSFQPQHF
TRBV18	.	TRBJ1-6	once	TGTGCCAGCTCACCGGGGGAGGGGCTCCCCCTCCACTTT	CASSPGEGLPLHF
TRBV7-8	.	TRBJ2-1	.	TGTGCCAGCAGCTTAGACGGAGGAGAATACAATGAGCAGTTCTTC	CASSLDGGEYNEQFF
TRBV29-1	.	TRBJ1-1	.	TGCAGCGTCGGGGGTAAGTCGGGTCTGAACACTGAAGCTTTCTTT	CSVGGKSGLNTEAFF
TRBV3-1/TRBV3-2	.	TRBJ1-1	.	TGTGCCAGCAGCCAAGAGTCCCGGGAAGCTTTCTTT	CASSQESREAFF
TRBV2	.	TRBJ1-1	.	TGTGCCAGCAGCGCTAGGACACAAGCTTTCTTT	CASSARTQAFF
TRBV19	.	TRBJ2-2	.	TGTGCCAGTAGTATAGTAGGGGTGGGGGGCACCGGGGAGCTGTTTTTT	CASSIVGVGGTGELFF
TRBV12-5	.	TRBJ1-2	.	TGTGCTAGTGCTCCCTTATGGGGCGGCTACACCTTC	CASAPLWGGYTF
TRBV27	.	TRBJ2-7	.	TGTGCCAGCAGTTTAAAGCTAACCTACGAGCAGTACTTC	CASSLKLTYEQYF
TRBV5-1	.	TRBJ2-7	.	TGCGCCAGCAGCTTGGCGGCCAGCAGCGTCCTAATTAGCGAGCAGTACTTC	CASSLAASSVLISEQYF
TRBV6-1	.	TRBJ1-4	.	TGTGCCAGCAGTGCTAATTTCTTGGGGGGGGGTGAAAAACTGTTTTTT	CASSANFLGGGEKLFF
TRBV10-3	.	TRBJ1-3	few	TGTGCCATCAGTGCTGGACAGTCGGGAAACACCATATATTTT	CAISAGQSGNTIYF
TRBV4-1	.	TRBJ2-7	medium-sized	TGCGCCAGCAGCCAAGATACGGAGAGCAGTAGGCCCTACGAGCAGTACTTC	CASSQDTESSRPYEQYF
TRBV24-1	.	TRBJ2-3	once	TGTGCCACCTCGACAGAAGGGGCAGATACGCAGTATTTT	CATSTEGADTQYF
TRBV18	TRBD1	TRBJ2-6	.	TGTGCCAGCTCATACCCTCTGGACAGGGAGGCTGGGGCCAACGTCCTGACTTTC	CASSYPLDREAGANVLTF
TRBV10-3	.	TRBJ2-5	once	TGTGCCATCCAGGGTCTCGACGAGACCCAGTACTTC	CAIQGLDETQYF
TRBV4-1	.	TRBJ2-7	.	TGCGCCAGCAGCCACGACAGGGAGGTTGGCGAGCAGTACTTC	CASSHDREVGEQYF
TRBV11-2	.	TRBJ1-6	.	TGTGCCAGCAGCTTACCCGGGACCTATAATTCACCCCTCCACTTT	CASSLPGTYNSPLHF
TRBV5-1	TRBD2	TRBJ2-7	.	TGCGCCAGCAGCTTGGGGGAGGGAGCCTACGAGCAGTACTTC	CASSLGEGAYEQYF
TRBV2	.	TRBJ2-7	.	TGTGCCAGCAGTCGAAGAGACAGGTACTCCTACGAGCAGTACTTC	CASSRRDRYSYEQYF
TRBV27	.	TRBJ2-5	.	TGTGCCAGTCCCCTTAGCGTCGATATAGTTCAAGCGACCCAGTACTTC	CASPLSVDIVQATQYF
TRBV10-3	TRBD1	TRBJ2-2	.	TGTGCCATTCAAGGAGAAACAGGGGAAAACTCGAACACCGGGGAGCTGTTTTTT	CAIQGETGENSNTGELFF
TRBV3-1/TRBV3-2	TRBD2	TRBJ2-1	.	TGTGCCAGCACAACTACTAAGGTAGTGGGAGGGTCCTACAATGAGCAGTTCTTC	CASTTTKVVGGSYNEQFF
TRBV30	TRBD1	TRBJ1-5	.	TGTGCCTGGAGTGCCGGACAGGGAGGTCAGCCCCAGCATTTT	CAWSAGQGGQPQHF
TRBV12-5	.	TRBJ1-1	.	TGTGCTAGTGGTGACCTAGGGGGGAACACTGAAGCTTTCTTT	CASGDLGGNTEAFF
TRBV3-1/TRBV3-2	.	TRBJ1-1	.	TGTGCCAGCAGCCAAGATTTTAGTGGGGGGTATGGGTTCACTGAAGCTTTCTTT	CASSQDFSGGYGFTEAFF